These 19 T cell receptor beta chains share one sample of origin, sequenced in a study of cytomegalovirus exposure and HLA in healthy donors (dated by TCRdb to the late 2010s). Libraries came from the immunoSEQ multiplex PCR assay. For the multiplex PCR, a mixture combining 60 forward primers for TCR Vbeta segments and 13 reverse primers for TCR Jbeta segments was used. TCRdb provides this immuneACCESS table in a form limited to in-frame rearrangements. Some clones are lacking; in checked studies, under half of them reflect an unresolved V gene, and why the rest are absent is not known. The sample contains over 100,000 clones, roughly 78% of them found a single time. Approximately 2% of the sample rests with the top ten. The sample taken for sequencing was PBMCs. All receptors derive from a woman aged 40 to 50 in good health and CMV-seronegative.

This sequence joins TRBV7-3 and TRBJ2-1, with TRBD1 matching 10 bases. CDR1 is SGHTA and CDR2 is FQGTGA in the germline V gene. V lost 2 bases, J lost 6 bases, and 4 bases stayed unmatched. The CDR3 consists of 15 residues. This chain's CDR3 is CASSLAGQGRNEQFF. The DNA of the CDR3 is TGTGCCAGCAGCTTAGCGGGACAGGGGCGCAATGAGCAGTTCTTC.

The chain is built from TRBV2 and TRBJ2-7, with unresolved D. Trimming stripped 1 base from V and 0 bases from J, with 7 bases between. The germline CDR1 and CDR2 sequences are SNHLY and FYNNEI. The CDR3 sequence is 14 residues long. The CDR3 DNA follows: TGTGCCAGCAGTGAAGGGGCAACCTCCTACGAGCAGTACTTC. The encoded protein is CASSEGATSYEQYF.

The chain employs TRBV28 and TRBJ1-5, with D possibly matching TRBD1 (5 bases). Trimming removed 5 bases at V and 4 bases at J, with 15 bases between. There are 15 residues in the CDR3. CDR1 MDHEN and CDR2 SYDVKM come from the germline V gene. The CDR3 DNA reads as TGTGCCAGCAGTCCGACTGGGGCAGAGAATCAGCCCCAGCATTTT. Its protein is CASSPTGAENQPQHF.

The DNA for the CDR3 is TGCGCCAGCAGCCAAGTCAGACTAGCGGGGTTGTATGAGCAGTTCTTC. It translates to CASSQVRLAGLYEQFF. This rearrangement joins TRBV4-3 to TRBJ2-1, with 11 positions matching TRBD2. Trimming at V came to 1 base and at J to 8 bases, leaving 7 bases not matched to a gene. This CDR3 is built from 16 residues. CDR1 LGHNA and CDR2 YSLEER come from the germline V gene.

The genes are TRBV6-6 and TRBJ1-1; D gene unclear. This CDR3 comprises 13 residues. Germline V gene data show CDR1 as MNHNY and CDR2 as SVGAGI (reference sequence). V was pared by 2 bases and J by 0 bases, with 4 bases between. This CDR3 is CASSYGMNTEAFF. The CDR3 DNA sequence: TGTGCCAGCAGTTACGGCATGAACACTGAAGCTTTCTTT.

In this sample, this clone turned up a few times. The V gene is TRBV4-2, the J gene TRBJ2-7, with D perhaps matching TRBD1 (5 bases). With 4 bases removed from V and 1 base from J, the gap between germline ends came to 11 bases. Germline assignment: CDR1 LGHNA and CDR2 YNFKEQ. The CDR3 sequence is 14 residues long. CDR3 loop: CASSPQTGSYEQYF. The CDR3 DNA sequence: TGTGCCAGCAGCCCCCAAACAGGATCCTACGAGCAGTACTTC.

This sequence joins TRBV5-1 and TRBJ2-6, with 9 bases matching TRBD2. The germline V gene has CDR1 SGHRS and CDR2 YFSETQ. V lost 0 bases to trimming and J lost 11 bases; unmatched junction nucleotides: 12. The CDR3 spans 17 residues. The CDR3 DNA reads as TGCGCCAGCAGCTTGGCCTCCCAGGCGGGGGGGCCTGACGTCCTGACTTTC. This sequence encodes CASSLASQAGGPDVLTF.

The rearrangement uses TRBV6-5 and TRBJ2-5; D possibly corresponds to TRBD2 (5 bases). Germline V gene lookup returns CDR1 MNHEY and CDR2 SVGAGI. This CDR3 spans 14 amino acids. V was shortened by 2 bases and J by 2 bases, with 9 bases between the two germline ends. In DNA, the CDR3 is TGTGCCAGCAGTTACGGAGCGGCACAAGAGACCCAGTACTTC. It translates to CASSYGAAQETQYF.

The V call is TRBV20-1, the J call TRBJ1-1; D call uncertain. Germline assignment: CDR1 DFQATT and CDR2 SNEGSKA (reference sequence). V was cut by 7 bases and J by 6 bases, with 12 bases left in between. The CDR3 covers 11 residues. The CDR3 bases are TGCAGTGAGAGGCGAGGCGCTGAAGCTTTCTTT. Translated, it gives CSERRGAEAFF.

The chain combines TRBV10-3 with TRBJ1-2, with D tentatively TRBD1 (6 bases). CDR1 is ENHRY, CDR2 SYGVKD, per germline. Trimming took off 4 bases at V and 2 bases at J, with 11 bases between the two ends. This CDR3 has 14 residues. This CDR3 reads CAISASTGNYGYTF. The DNA of the CDR3 is TGTGCCATCAGTGCCTCCACAGGGAACTATGGCTACACCTTC.

This clone was observed a handful of times. The rearrangement uses TRBV7-2 and TRBJ2-3, with D possibly TRBD2 on 5 matching bases. CDR3 length: 15 residues. Germline CDR1 reads SGHTA; CDR2 reads FQGNSA. The germline V and J ends were trimmed by 3 bases and 11 bases, with 21 bases remaining between them. The CDR3 loop reads CASSFWASAGGGQYF. CDR3 coding DNA: TGTGCCAGCAGCTTTTGGGCATCGGCGGGCGGAGGGCAGTATTTT.

A note on this clone: The junction and the germline gene differ at one end; a read error may be behind it. The chain couples TRBV7-9 to TRBJ1-1; 7 bases are shared with TRBD1. CDR1 and CDR2 (germline): SEHNR, FQNEAQ (reference sequence). This CDR3 is built from 12 residues. Here the CDR3 DNA reads TGTGCCAGCAGCTTAGCGCGGGACAGTCGGCTCTTT. Translating it yields CASSLARDSRLF.

This clone was seen a single time. V usage is TRBV5-4 and J usage is TRBJ1-1; possible D gene TRBD1, 6 bases. Germline V gene sequence: CDR1 SGHNT, CDR2 YYREEE (reference sequence). The CDR3 consists of 15 residues. V lost 4 bases to trimming and J lost 1 base, with 14 bases between them. The CDR3 region has the DNA TGTGCCAGCAGCCCCCCAGGGGCCCCGAACACTGAAGCTTTCTTT. This translates into CASSPPGAPNTEAFF.

The V gene is TRBV7-2, the J gene TRBJ1-1, with D possibly being TRBD1 (5 bases). The V gene's germline CDR1 is SGHTA and CDR2 FQGNSA. The length of the CDR3 is 13 residues. The V end was cut by 7 bases, the J end by 4 bases, with 13 bases between. The CDR3 nucleotides read TGTGCCAGCACCAAGGGGAGGGGCACTGAAGCTTTCTTT. This translates into CASTKGRGTEAFF.

V is TRBV30 and J is TRBJ1-2; 8 nucleotides agree with TRBD1. J lost 5 bases, V lost 6 bases, and 5 bases had no gene match. The CDR3 is 12 residues long. From germline, CDR1 is GTSNPN and CDR2 SVGIG (reference sequence). CDR3 sequence (DNA): TGTGCCTGCCTACAGGGGGTATATGGCTACACCTTC. It yields the protein CACLQGVYGYTF.

The J gene is TRBJ2-7, the V gene TRBV5-5; D gene ambiguous. From germline, CDR1 is SGHKS and CDR2 YYEKEE (reference sequence). Trimming pared 0 bases from V and 2 bases from J, leaving 9 bases between. This CDR3 is built from 14 residues. The CDR3 coding sequence is TGTGCCAGCAGCTTGGGGCCCATCACCTACGAGCAGTACTTC. Translation: CASSLGPITYEQYF. Based on the CDR3 plus reference TRBV5-5 and TRBJ2-7, the full variable domain is DAGVTQSPTHLIKTRGQQVTLRCSPISGHKSVSWYQQVLGQGPQFIFQYYEKEERGRGNFPDRFSARQFPNYSSELNVNALLLGDSALYLCASSLGPITYEQYFGPGTRLTVT.

The chain is built from TRBV19 and TRBJ1-2; 8 nucleotides match TRBD1. The CDR3 spans 15 residues. The V segment lost 1 base and the J segment 3 bases; nucleotides outside the gene matches: 4. Germline V gene data show CDR1 as LNHDA and CDR2 as SQIVND (reference sequence). The CDR3 region is CASSIVAGGYYGYTF. CDR3 coding DNA: TGTGCCAGTAGTATAGTCGCAGGGGGCTACTATGGCTACACCTTC.

This chain connects TRBV29-1 to TRBJ1-2; D remains ambiguous. The V and J ends lost 5 bases and 14 bases respectively, with 15 bases between them. From germline, CDR1 is SQVTM and CDR2 ANQGSEA. The CDR3 length is 10 residues. CDR3 sequence (DNA): TGCAGCGTTTCGGAACTGGGCAGTACCTTC. It yields the protein CSVSELGSTF.

V and J are TRBV18 and TRBJ2-7; a weak D match, TRBD2 (6 bases). Trimming pared 3 bases from V and 4 bases from J, leaving 22 bases between. The germline V gene encodes CDR1 KGHSH and CDR2 LQKENI. This CDR3 has 17 amino acids. The CDR3 here is CASSPLKGGRSHYEQYF. In DNA, the CDR3 is TGTGCCAGCTCACCCCTGAAGGGAGGAAGATCTCATTACGAGCAGTACTTC.